Following are 16 T cell receptor beta chains from one sample sequenced in a study of vaccination effects on CD4 cells after COVID-19. With the ViraFEST assay, the study expanded antigen-specific CD4+ T cells using viral peptide pools, then sequenced them. Investigators separated out CD4+ T cells once 10 days of culture had passed. Each participant received a vaccine that was either BNT162b2 or mRNA-1273, given as two doses. The method was immunoSEQ multiplex PCR; TCRdb's version includes in-frame clones alone and lacks a portion of them. Of 70,000 to 85,000 clones in the sample, about 86% were seen once. These receptors have no known antigen. The starting material was CD4+ T cells from PBMCs cultured with HCoV-229E spike peptides, obtained after COVID-19 vaccination. These receptors were obtained from a human donor who received a COVID-19 vaccine.

The chain carries TRBV10-2 and TRBJ2-1, with 8 bases identical to TRBD1. Germline trimming cut 9 bases from V and 6 bases from J; bases unmatched to any gene: 7. Germline lookup yields CDR1 WSHSY and CDR2 SAAADI. CDR3 length: 13 amino acids. The CDR3 DNA sequence: TGCGCCAGTAGGGACAGGAGACTCAATGAGCAGTTCTTC. This gives the protein CASRDRRLNEQFF.

The V call is TRBV7-2, the J call TRBJ2-7; tentative D call: TRBD2 (6 bases). Deletions cut 4 bases from V and 6 bases from J, with 16 bases between. In germline, CDR1 is SGHTA, CDR2 FQGNSA. The CDR3 has 14 residues. CDR3 in DNA: TGTGCCAGCAGCTCCCAGACGTCTAGCGCCGAGCAGTACGTC. The encoded protein is CASSSQTSSAEQYV.

The J gene is TRBJ1-4, the V gene TRBV2; D unclear. The CDR3 extends over 13 amino acids. In germline, CDR1 is SNHLY, CDR2 FYNNEI. Trimming took off 3 bases at V and 3 bases at J, with 5 bases between the two ends. CDR3 sequence: CASSEAANEKLFF. The DNA for the CDR3 is TGTGCCAGCAGTGAGGCAGCTAATGAAAAACTGTTTTTT. Supplemented by reference TRBV2 and TRBJ1-4, the full variable domain reads EPEVTQTPSHQVTQMGQEVILRCVPISNHLYFYWYRQILGQKVEFLVSFYNNEISEKSEIFDDQFSVERPDGSNFTLKIRSTKLEDSAMYFCASSEAANEKLFFGSGTQLSVL.

The rearrangement joins TRBV6-5 to TRBJ2-5, with unresolved D. Germline-derived CDR1 and CDR2 are MNHEY and SVGAGI. This CDR3 is built from 14 residues. Between the trimmed V and J ends, which lost 6 bases and 0 bases, there was a span of 11 bases. This CDR3 is CASSHGRDQETQYF. Written as DNA, the CDR3 is TGTGCCAGCAGCCACGGACGGGACCAAGAGACCCAGTACTTC.

The rearrangement links TRBV5-5 to TRBJ1-4; 7 nucleotides match TRBD1. Germline values: CDR1 SGHKS, CDR2 YYEKEE (reference sequence). The CDR3 sequence is 15 residues long. The junction had 3 bases not matched to a gene; V was cut back by 0 bases and J by 4 bases. The CDR3 DNA sequence: TGTGCCAGCAGCTTGGTCCAGGGGGATAATGAAAAACTGTTTTTT. It specifies CASSLVQGDNEKLFF.

Only one count was recorded for this clone. This rearrangement joins TRBV5-1 to TRBJ1-1, with 9 nucleotides matching TRBD1. The germline V gene encodes CDR1 SGHRS and CDR2 YFSETQ. The CDR3 loop spans 15 amino acids. Germline trimming cut 4 bases from V and 10 bases from J; bases unmatched to any gene: 14. DNA of the CDR3: TGCGCCAGCAGCCCCCACCCAGGGGACAGGGTTGTAGCTTTCTTT. Encoded protein: CASSPHPGDRVVAFF.

The V gene is TRBV24-1, the J gene TRBJ2-3; D is uncertain. Trimming removed 4 bases from V and 2 bases from J, with 9 bases in between. Germline CDR1 is KGHDR and CDR2 is SFDVKD. The CDR3 consists of 14 residues. CDR3 bases: TGTGCCACCAGTGACCCCTCCGCCACAGATACGCAGTATTTT. Protein sequence: CATSDPSATDTQYF.

The chain links TRBV2 to TRBJ2-3, with unresolved D. This CDR3 region has 12 residues. CDR1 is SNHLY, CDR2 FYNNEI, per germline. V lost 4 bases to trimming and J lost 4 bases, with 6 bases between them. In DNA, the CDR3 is TGTGCCAGCAGTGTGTCGGCAGATACGCAGTATTTT. It is translated as CASSVSADTQYF.

This sequence joins TRBV6-5 and TRBJ1-2; the match to TRBD1 covers 7 bases. The V gene end was trimmed by 6 bases and the J gene end by 4 bases; junction bases not matched to a gene: 11. The CDR3 is 15 amino acids. Germline V lookup: CDR1 MNHEY, CDR2 SVGAGI. The CDR3 DNA reads TGTGCCAGCAGGCTCGGGACAGCCAATATCTATGGCTACACCTTC. Residues: CASRLGTANIYGYTF.

J is TRBJ1-3 and V is TRBV18, with D tentatively TRBD1 (5 bases). Germline values: CDR1 KGHSH, CDR2 LQKENI. This CDR3 is 15 amino acids long. The V and J ends lost 4 bases and 2 bases respectively, with 12 bases between them. The DNA for the CDR3 is TGTGCCAGCTCACTTCGGGACGGCGCTGGAAACACCATATATTTT. Its protein product is CASSLRDGAGNTIYF.

V is TRBV18 and J is TRBJ1-2; D call uncertain. The CDR3 totals 13 residues. Per germline, CDR1 KGHSH and CDR2 LQKENI. Deletions cut 6 bases from V and 6 bases from J, with 14 bases between. The CDR3 DNA follows: TGTGCCAGCTCCTGGGGAGGCGCCGATGGCTACACCTTC. This codes for CASSWGGADGYTF.

J is TRBJ2-3 and V is TRBV19; D is uncertain. The V end was cut by 1 base, the J end by 4 bases, with 6 bases between. The germline V gene encodes CDR1 LNHDA and CDR2 SQIVND (reference sequence). The length of the CDR3 is 13 residues. CDR3: CASSIGWADTQYF. DNA of the CDR3: TGTGCCAGTAGTATAGGTTGGGCAGATACGCAGTATTTT. Drawing the rest from reference TRBV19 and TRBJ2-3, the complete variable domain is DGGITQSPKYLFRKEGQNVTLSCEQNLNHDAMYWYRQDPGQGLRLIYYSQIVNDFQKGDIAEGYSVSREKKESFPLTVTSAQKNPTAFYLCASSIGWADTQYFGPGTRLTVL.

This sequence joins TRBV6-5 and TRBJ2-5; 8 bases agree with TRBD2. Per the germline V gene, CDR1 is MNHEY and CDR2 is SVGAGI. With 8 bases clipped from V and 3 bases from J, the junction kept 11 bases outside the gene matches. This CDR3 is built from 15 residues. CDR3 nucleotides: TGTGCCAGCCAGAGAACGGGGGGGGCTGAAGAGACCCAGTACTTC. Amino acid sequence: CASQRTGGAEETQYF.

J is TRBJ2-3 and V is TRBV7-2, with unresolved D. CDR1 and CDR2 from the germline V gene are SGHTA and FQGNSA. This CDR3 has 15 residues. V gave up 5 bases and J gave up 2 bases, with 14 bases separating them. CDR3 loop: CASSMKTWSTDTQYF. The CDR3 DNA reads TGTGCCAGCAGCATGAAAACATGGTCCACAGATACGCAGTATTTT.

This clone turned up a few times. Written as DNA, the CDR3 is TGTGCCAGTAGCTCAACCATCGAAGGTGAGCAGTTCTTC. Protein: CASSSTIEGEQFF. The chain combines TRBV19 with TRBJ2-1; D uncertain. V gave up 6 bases and J gave up 9 bases, with 15 bases separating them. Germline V gives CDR1 LNHDA, CDR2 SQIVND (reference sequence). The CDR3 runs to 13 residues.

This clone was detected only once. The V and J genes are TRBV6-5 and TRBJ1-3; tentatively, D is TRBD1 (5 bases). V was shortened by 6 bases and J by 6 bases, with 18 bases between the two germline ends. The germline gives CDR1 MNHEY, CDR2 SVGAGI. This CDR3 comprises 15 residues. CDR3 bases: TGTGCCAGCAGCTCTCCGGGGGTAGATGAAAACACCATATATTTT. Its protein product is CASSSPGVDENTIYF.